A selection of T cell receptor beta chains follows, all from one sample in a study of vaccination effects on CD4 cells after COVID-19. The antigens of these receptors remain unknown. The assay was immunoSEQ multiplex PCR, and TCRdb's table has in-frame clones only and misses some. The data show more than 20,000 clones, approximately 71% seen once. This specimen consisted of CD4+ T cells from PBMCs cultured with HCoV-OC43 spike peptides, obtained before COVID-19 vaccination. The receptors shown here come from a human donor who received a COVID-19 vaccine. The conserved cysteine and the conserved F or W are not part of the CDR3 here. The order of the fields is V gene, CDR3 protein.

V: TRBV6-5
CDR3: ASSPSRAGELF

V: TRBV3-1/TRBV3-2
CDR3: ASSQDPYQETQY

V: TRBV3-1/TRBV3-2
CDR3: ASSSSGFGTEAF

V: TRBV4-1
CDR3: ASSQAGGGREAF

V: TRBV7-7
CDR3: ASSPGLTGDTQY

V: TRBV6-5
CDR3: ASSYAGDEQF

V: TRBV5-1
CDR3: ASSSYTDTQY

V: TRBV20-1
CDR3: SASLAGYQETQY

V: TRBV30
CDR3: AWRRPGAYEQY

V: TRBV6-4
CDR3: ASSDRATGIAYGYT

V: TRBV19
CDR3: ASRLQASSYEQY

V: TRBV10-3
CDR3: AISDAGAQETQY

V: TRBV6-5
CDR3: ASKKQALSGNTIY

V: TRBV5-6
CDR3: ASSPGTGYLH

V: TRBV18
CDR3: ASSSSSGNYEQY

V: TRBV5-6
CDR3: ASSYERDVTGELF

V: TRBV6-5
CDR3: ASSYSDRPWYTQY

V: TRBV21-1
CDR3: ASSKMVTAYEQY

V: TRBV2
CDR3: ASSKDYFGTQY

V: TRBV29-1
CDR3: SGGQGGLGEKLF

V: TRBV6-1
CDR3: ASSERGHLNIQY

V: TRBV27
CDR3: ASSPIGGGYNEQF

V: TRBV6-6
CDR3: ASSIKTIAVYEQY

V: TRBV29-1
CDR3: SVLSDSLNTEAF

V: TRBV6-2/TRBV6-3
CDR3: ASSYDAGTQPHQPQH

V: TRBV10-3
CDR3: AISESVGGGDNEQF

V: TRBV19
CDR3: ASRRGAGTGELF

V: TRBV5-4
CDR3: ASSPLTSVEGTGELF

V: TRBV18
CDR3: ASSSGTSGSGTDTQY

V: TRBV10-1
CDR3: ASSEAEMRSPLH

V: TRBV7-7
CDR3: ASSPQESGANVLT